In this sample, the clone carrying this TCR beta chain turned up a few times. The data derive from a study of response to subunit inactivated influenza vaccine. Using its own MiXCR run on the RT-PCR reads, TCRdb lists one record per CDR3 protein. Here the sample spans roughly 760,000 distinct CDR3 sequences, about 20% being singletons. This receptor was taken from a man between 50 and 59 years old who received an inactivated influenza vaccine. Sample: PBMCs from blood, taken roughly 5 days after vaccination.

CDR3 sequence reads: CSARATTNTGELFF. The DNA for the CDR3 is TGCAGTGCTAGAGCGACAACGAACACCGGGGAGCTGTTTTTT. This chain links TRBV20-1 with TRBJ2-2; D is unresolved. The CDR3 has 14 amino acids. V was pared by 1 base and J by 0 bases, with 6 bases between. From germline, CDR1 is DFQATT and CDR2 SNEGSKA (reference sequence).